This T cell receptor beta chain was obtained from a study of patients and donors after allogeneic stem cell transplantation. This clonotype was found a few times. Per the germline V gene, CDR1 is SNHLY and CDR2 is FYNNEI. CDR3 length: 16 amino acids. V shed 6 bases, J shed 3 bases, and the junction held 9 bases outside the gene matches. TCRdb reanalysed the RT-PCR reads using MiXCR and keeps one entry per CDR3 protein. In the table there are roughly 960,000 distinct CDR3 sequences, more than 15% of which are singletons. This chain links TRBV2 with TRBJ1-4, with 8 nucleotides matching TRBD1. This sequence originates from a human donor who was either an allogeneic HSCT recipient or a stem cell or donor lymphocyte infusion donor (not recorded which). It is not recorded whose cells these are; they may come from a transplant donor. Sequencing was carried out using blood, either unsorted or a sorted T cell fraction (not recorded which). The CDR3 DNA sequence: TGTGCCAGCAGAGACCCAGGGGGCGCAGCTAATGAAAAACTGTTTTTT. This gives the protein CASRDPGGAANEKLFF. Filled out from reference TRBV2 and TRBJ1-4, the complete variable domain reads EPEVTQTPSHQVTQMGQEVILRCVPISNHLYFYWYRQILGQKVEFLVSFYNNEISEKSEIFDDQFSVERPDGSNFTLKIRSTKLEDSAMYFCASRDPGGAANEKLFFGSGTQLSVL.